The sequence of this TCR beta chain was determined in a study of cytomegalovirus exposure and HLA in healthy donors (dated by TCRdb to about 2017). In the study overall: According to an earlier analysis of several hundred of the donors, about 179 million T cells yielded 117 million unique TCR beta sequences and less than 300 Gb of sequence data. An early release covering over 500 HLA-typed donors comprised about 310 gigabases of sequencing data and around 80 million unique TCR sequences. HLA typing covered class I and class II loci at four-digit resolution. High-throughput TCR immunosequencing, statistical association of individual TCRs with disease status, and machine learning were combined to predict cytomegalovirus infection status. On average, around 240,000 unique TCR beta nucleotide sequences were sequenced per donor among 300 to 500 genotyped donors of the cohort, with roughly 18% of those sequences being non-productive. All discovery cohort repertoires had been generated on a single sequencing platform. A later genetic analysis took genome-wide SNP genotypes for about 55% of the 666 donors and used that subset as a discovery cohort. In an earlier analysis of roughly 580 of the donors, high-throughput TCR beta sequencing was used to judge whether each TCR beta V gene segment behaved as functional or pseudogenic. Five DR-DQ haplotypes were handled as single units for association and clustering because linkage in the cohort was strong. The aim of the study was to test whether cataloging public T cell receptors could identify signatures of past pathogen exposure. The genetic ancestry cluster associated with self-reported Caucasian donors included roughly 84% of the 300 to 450 genotyped donors. The later analysis used no new phenotypic data to find candidate immune exposures, relying instead on TCR beta sequences and their occurrence across donors. Besides the first cohort of under 700 subjects, a separate validation cohort made up of 95 to 150 different subjects was used. Donor age, sex, ethnicity and CMV serostatus were compiled together with the repertoire data. To study patterns of TCR occurrence, a later analysis re-analyzed previously published TCR beta repertoires from around 700 donors and added high-resolution HLA genotyping. Using immunosequencing, the study profiled T cell repertoires from 666 subjects and related those repertoires to cytomegalovirus serostatus. Typing coverage varied by locus: about 629-630 donors for A, B, C, DRB1 and DQB1; about 520 for DQA1; around 570 for DPA1; about 450 for DPB1.

The cohort consisted of 666 healthy bone marrow donors. All cohort members were sampled while nominally healthy, although unrecorded immune exposures were likely present. The donor tested CMV seropositive, placing the donor among the 289 seropositive members of the cohort. A peripheral blood sample was provided by each donor, and peripheral blood mononuclear cells were used for TCR beta sequencing. The Qiagen DNeasy Blood Extraction Kit was used to extract genomic DNA from the blood cell samples. Including cysteine and phenylalanine, the CDR3 has 17 amino acids. Just CDR3 DNA is preserved here, 51 bases in frame from base 1. V lost 0 bases and J lost 4 bases, and the count of bases not matched to a germline gene is 7. Reading the germline V gene gives CDR1 SGHNT and CDR2 YENEEA. The library was made by the immunoSEQ multiplex PCR assay. For the multiplex PCR, a mixture combining 60 forward primers for TCR Vbeta segments and 13 reverse primers for TCR Jbeta segments was used. A multiplex PCR assay on genomic DNA amplified the CDR3 region of rearranged TCR beta genes. On the Illumina HiSeq System, the amplified TCR beta libraries were sequenced as 87-base-pair reads. The study's processing was this. Across the 500 to 850 repertoires, a later analysis counted some 81 million unique TCR beta chains, around 11 million of which were shared by at least two donors. To remove PCR and sequencing errors, raw reads were error-corrected and collapsed into unique sequences using a nearest-neighbor algorithm that merged closely related sequences. Alignment of CDR3 sequences to IMGT reference sequences was used to assign V, D and J gene segments. For a sequence to be retained, a match of at least six nucleotides to both a V gene segment and a J gene segment was required. Rearrangements were classified as productive when the CDR3 lacked stop codons and remained in frame with V and J, and all other rearrangements were classified as non-productive. CDR3 was defined by IMGT convention, running from the second conserved V-encoded cysteine to the conserved J-encoded phenylalanine. Sequences without an unambiguous match to a single V gene segment were excluded from the earlier analysis of 587 of the donors. In an earlier analysis of several hundred of the donors, V segments were called functional above 56.7% productive rearrangements and were called segregating when the between-donor standard deviation exceeded 5%. A statistical classification framework was built for diagnosing cytomegalovirus status from the catalog of TCR beta chain sequences. In a later analysis, V and J genes were assigned by comparing TCR nucleotide sequences against IMGT/GENE-DB human TR gene sequences. The TCRdist pipeline was used in a later analysis to assign CDR3 sequences and most-parsimonious VDJ recombination scenarios. In a later analysis, every TCR beta chain was defined by the combination of its CDR3 amino acid sequence and its V-gene family, and reads without a unique V-gene family were dropped. To address suspected cross-contamination and a sequencing artifact, a later analysis removed approximately 590 highly shared, low-generation-probability nucleotide sequences. In a later analysis, a clonal expansion index was calculated for each public chain from normalized within-repertoire ranks of inferred template counts. Generation probabilities in a later analysis came from a VDJ recombination model fitted to out-of-frame rearrangements, and those results were checked against IGoR. A later analysis scored TCR-TCR, TCR-HLA and TCR-CMV co-occurrence with hypergeometric tests, applying a repertoire-size bias correction to TCR pairs. In a later analysis, false discovery rates were estimated by permuting HLA or CMV assignments 20 times. In a later analysis, co-occurring TCRs were grouped with DBSCAN, and TCRdist sequence similarity was added when clustering was performed within HLA-allele-positive subsets. Repertoires with fewer than 30,000 or more than 120,000 public chains, plus five repertoires with anomalous nucleotide sharing, were excluded from co-occurrence clustering. TCRdb re-hosts the immuneACCESS table, in-frame sequences only. Its copies lack some clones; in the studies checked, an unresolved V gene accounts for under half of them, and the cause for the rest is not known. That table supplies the V and J calls and clone size; D and trimming were determined from the DNA. Counted in this sample were around 150,000 clones; 85% of them appeared once. Of the sample, more than 2% falls within the top ten clones.

A remark on this clone: No antigen is known for it. Base qualities are not recorded, but no much larger clone differs from it by a single base.

Paper-wide results and their limitations: The 87-base-pair reads could not distinguish some IMGT-functional V segments, including TRBV6-2 and TRBV6-3, so those segments were excluded. Most TCR sequences were observed very rarely across donors, whereas some public TCRs were present in many individuals. A cluster of highly shared sequence variants was judged likely to represent a technical artifact of the sequencing pipeline. In the study, 150 to 200 TCR beta chains were listed as associated with cytomegalovirus. Because HLA typing was missing for some donors at each locus, association tests included only the typed subset. Assigning TCR associations to individual alleles was difficult when HLA alleles, especially DR and DQ, strongly co-occurred. An association between a missense DCLRE1C variant and V-gene and J-gene trimming of TCR beta chains was found in a later genetic analysis and replicated in an independent cohort. Over 15 rarely observed V segments, including chromosome 9 orphons, were excluded from the earlier analysis of some 590 of the donors because counts were too low. A few of the identified cytomegalovirus-associated TCR beta chains were confirmed in vitro to be specific for cytomegalovirus antigens. It was suggested by the authors that the approach could potentially be generalized to other disease states and immunological phenotypes. In this cohort, only TCR beta chains were sequenced, and detectable features were limited by the absence of alpha or paired-chain data. Compared with the roughly 720-donor mean, donors in an Asian-associated ancestry cluster had fewer N-insertions in productive TCRs, according to a later genetic analysis. A further reported finding was that TCR beta sequences accurately predicted the HLA-A and HLA-B alleles for most subjects in the first cohort. Linkage disequilibrium might explain the correlated functional status among segregating V segments, but an unknown experimental factor could not be ruled out. Presence/absence analyses assumed roughly uniform sequencing depth across donors, an assumption that may not hold. The classifier was reported to diagnose cytomegalovirus status with high specificity and sensitivity in both the original and validation cohorts. According to a later analysis, TCR association rates differed among HLA loci, with DRB1 alleles showing the most associated TCRs and HLA-C alleles showing the fewest. Several of the top co-occurrence clusters appeared to be linked to parvovirus B19, influenza, CMV and Epstein-Barr virus, according to a later analysis. A later analysis found that HLA-associated TCR beta chains were more clonally expanded and had lower generation probabilities than equally common non-associated chains. In an earlier analysis of 587 of the donors, most TCR beta V segments appeared in productive rearrangements about 90% or about 30% of the time, broadly matching IMGT annotations. Most CMV-associated TCR beta chains appeared to be HLA-restricted in a later analysis, and the HLA associations seemed to be driven largely by CMV exposure. A later analysis associated about 17,000 TCR beta sequences with specific HLA alleles at a false discovery rate of 0.05. The only immune exposure information available for the cohort was CMV serostatus.

The chain uses TRBV11-3 and TRBJ2-1, and 9 bases in between align with TRBD1. The sequenced sample was PBMCs. This TCR was sampled from a man between 18 and 35 years old in good health and CMV-seropositive. The CDR3 amino acid sequence is: CASSLDHWDRDYNEQFF. At the DNA level, the sequence is TGTGCCAGCAGCTTAGATCATTGGGACAGGGATTACAATGAGCAGTTCTTC.